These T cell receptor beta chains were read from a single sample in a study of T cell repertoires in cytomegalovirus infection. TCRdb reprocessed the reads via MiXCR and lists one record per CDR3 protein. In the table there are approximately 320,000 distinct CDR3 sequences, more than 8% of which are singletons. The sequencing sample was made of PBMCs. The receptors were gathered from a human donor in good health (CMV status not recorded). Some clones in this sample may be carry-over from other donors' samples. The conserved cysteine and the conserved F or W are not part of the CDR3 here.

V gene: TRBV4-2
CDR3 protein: ASSQVGQPKGNEQF

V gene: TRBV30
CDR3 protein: AWRGGQWTEAF

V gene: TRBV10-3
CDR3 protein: AISETSGVDEQY

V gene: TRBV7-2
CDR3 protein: ASSPGGGARQPQH

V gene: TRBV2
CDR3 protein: ASSEARRLVYEQY

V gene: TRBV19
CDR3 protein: ASSIRDGFKMEQY

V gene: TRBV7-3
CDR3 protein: ASSLHGESPEAF

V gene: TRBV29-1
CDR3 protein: SVEGQSETQY

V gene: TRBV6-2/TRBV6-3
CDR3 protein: ASSENQGRTGELF

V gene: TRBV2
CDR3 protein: ASSFDRSQETQY

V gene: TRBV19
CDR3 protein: ASSMTSGNEQF

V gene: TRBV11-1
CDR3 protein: ASSFGRVNTEAF

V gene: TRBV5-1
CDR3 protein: ASSPGGDRGGETQY

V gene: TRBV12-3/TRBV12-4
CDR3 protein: ASSLRRTGGSEQY

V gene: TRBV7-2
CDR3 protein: ASSLGLAEDRAGELF

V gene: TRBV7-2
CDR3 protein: ASSSLGLAGGVEQF

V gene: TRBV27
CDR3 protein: ASSRGGFEQY

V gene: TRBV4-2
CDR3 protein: ASSQPSGGAGEQY

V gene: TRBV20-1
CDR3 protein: SARGQGYEQY

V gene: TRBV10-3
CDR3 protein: AIRTIIADTQY

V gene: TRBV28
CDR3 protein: ASSSASESSYNEQF

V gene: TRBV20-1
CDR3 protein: SARERGV

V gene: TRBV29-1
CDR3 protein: SVEGGTLTGELF

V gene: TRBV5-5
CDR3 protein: ASREELHFGNTIY

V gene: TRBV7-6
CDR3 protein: ASSLPRSGGAYNEQF

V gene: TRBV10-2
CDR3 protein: ASSEWAPKDTEAF

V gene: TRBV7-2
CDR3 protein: ASSSGTAGNTIY

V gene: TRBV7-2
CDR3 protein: ASGGLGGGLSDTQY

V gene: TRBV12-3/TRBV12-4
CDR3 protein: ASSLEQGANYGYT

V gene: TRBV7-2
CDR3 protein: ASSLGTGGHETQY

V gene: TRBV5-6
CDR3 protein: ASSLQEGLSSYNSPLH

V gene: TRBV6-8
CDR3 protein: ASSRLAETYEQY

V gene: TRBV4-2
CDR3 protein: ASTPTPSTNEKLF

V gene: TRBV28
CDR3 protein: ASSFLRGSYNSPLH

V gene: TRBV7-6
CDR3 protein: ASSVTSGGKGTQY

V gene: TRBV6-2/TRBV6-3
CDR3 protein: ASSRLAGEAKNIQY

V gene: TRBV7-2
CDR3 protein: ASSYGTYQETQY

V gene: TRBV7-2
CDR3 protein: ASSLEGTPSYEQY

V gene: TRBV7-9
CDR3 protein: ASSLSGRGDSYNEQF

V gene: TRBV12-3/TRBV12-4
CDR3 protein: ASSYRGPGELF

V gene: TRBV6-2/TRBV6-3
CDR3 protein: ASSYVSGSPDTQY